This TCR beta chain was identified during a study of coeliac disease. Overall study context: Disease groups: newly diagnosed active, refractory type I, gluten-free-diet controlled. Whole-study findings and limits: Most TRB amino acid sequences occurred in only one sample.

Points on this clone: Antigen unknown.

Data came from immunoSEQ multiplex PCR; TCRdb stores just in-frame clones and leaves some out. The repertoire holds about 3,100 clones, with roughly half as singletons. J was trimmed by 4 bases and V by 4 bases; bases with no gene match: 14. CDR1 MNHNS and CDR2 SASEGT come from the germline V gene. CDR3 length: 17 amino acids. This sequence joins TRBV6-1 and TRBJ1-2, with TRBD1 matching over 8 bases. Sequenced: intraepithelial lymphocytes from the gut. This receptor was taken from a woman in her 70s with celiac disease. CDR3 sequence: CASSGSGTGTEGYGYTF. In DNA form, the CDR3 reads TGTGCCAGCAGTGGCTCCGGGACAGGCACTGAGGGCTATGGCTACACCTTC.